Presented here are 3 T cell receptor beta chains from one specimen sequenced in a study of T cells in tuberculosis (dated by TCRdb to the late 2010s). The library came from the immunoSEQ multiplex PCR assay. Imported from immuneACCESS, the table was reduced by TCRdb to in-frame sequences with V and J called. These copies leave out some clones; in studies compared against another copy, an unresolved V gene accounts for under half, and the cause of the remainder is not known. Present in this sample are some 25,000 clones, 95% to 96% of which were seen just once. The top ten clones comprise almost 9.5% of the sample. The sequenced sample consisted of PBMCs. These receptors all come from a donor aged 10-30 years with latent tuberculosis or without tuberculosis infection.

The rearrangement uses TRBV19 and TRBJ2-5, with 13 bases matching TRBD2. Germline trimming cut 6 bases from V and 5 bases from J; bases unmatched to any gene: 9. Germline V gives CDR1 LNHDA, CDR2 SQIVND (reference sequence). The CDR3 consists of 16 residues. The CDR3 spells CASSSGLAGAGETQYF. The CDR3, as DNA: TGTGCCAGTAGCTCCGGACTAGCGGGGGCCGGGGAGACCCAGTACTTC. The full variable domain, rest sourced from reference TRBV19 and TRBJ2-5, is DGGITQSPKYLFRKEGQNVTLSCEQNLNHDAMYWYRQDPGQGLRLIYYSQIVNDFQKGDIAEGYSVSREKKESFPLTVTSAQKNPTAFYLCASSSGLAGAGETQYFGPGTRLLVL.

A single count supports this clone. The gene calls are TRBV29-1 and TRBJ2-7, with D maybe TRBD2 (5 bases). CDR3 length equals 12 residues. Trimming removed 7 bases from V and 0 bases from J, with 10 bases in between. Germline CDR1 and CDR2: SQVTM and ANQGSEA. The CDR3 reads CSAQGSSYEQYF. The CDR3 DNA is TGCAGCGCCCAAGGGAGCTCCTACGAGCAGTACTTC.

The chain carries TRBV4-1 and TRBJ2-3; 7 nucleotides agree with TRBD2. Per the germline V gene, CDR1 is MGHRA and CDR2 is YSYEKL. V dropped 1 base and J dropped 4; count of bases not matched to a gene: 2. There are 14 residues in the CDR3. The CDR3 is CASSQAGRPDTQYF. CDR3 bases: TGCGCCAGCAGCCAAGCCGGGAGGCCAGATACGCAGTATTTT.